This entry lists 12 T cell receptor beta chains sequenced from one sample in a study of blood T cell repertoires in COVID-19. Measured with immunoSEQ multiplex PCR; TCRdb has only the in-frame clones, and not every one. The repertoire holds about 250,000 clones, with about 83% as singletons. The sequenced sample was peripheral blood. These receptors originate from a middle-aged woman who had recovered from COVID-19.

This chain connects TRBV29-1 to TRBJ1-1; 8 nucleotides line up with TRBD1. The CDR3 totals 15 residues. Germline loops: CDR1 SQVTM, CDR2 ANQGSEA. V lost 6 bases, J lost 4 bases, and 13 bases stayed unmatched. DNA for the CDR3: TGCAGCGTAGGTAGGCAGGGGGCGCGGAGCACTGAAGCTTTCTTT. Translating it yields CSVGRQGARSTEAFF.

The CDR3 bases are TGTGCCAGCTCACCACAACGTCCAGGGGGCGCAGATACGCAGTATTTT. Translating it yields CASSPQRPGGADTQYF. V gene TRBV18 combines with J gene TRBJ2-3, with 8 bases that match TRBD1. V shed 1 base and J 4 bases; nucleotides not matched to a gene: 7. The CDR3 is 16 amino acids. The V gene's germline CDR1 is KGHSH and CDR2 LQKENI.

This clone turned up a few times. V is TRBV6-1 and J is TRBJ2-2, with D possibly TRBD1 on 5 matching bases. CDR3 size: 16 residues. Germline V gene sequence: CDR1 MNHNS, CDR2 SASEGT. V lost 0 bases and J 6 bases, leaving 14 bases between the germline ends. CDR3 in amino acids: CASSEALGRGAGELFF. CDR3 nucleotide sequence: TGTGCCAGCAGTGAAGCGCTGGGTAGGGGTGCCGGGGAGCTGTTTTTT.

The chain joins TRBV3-1 (or the pseudogene TRBV3-2) to TRBJ2-3; 8 positions match TRBD2. The J segment lost 2 bases and the V segment lost 2 bases, leaving 6 bases of the junction unmatched. CDR3 size: 16 residues. The germline V gene encodes CDR1 LGHDT and CDR2 YNNKEL (reference sequence). The CDR3 sequence: CASSQIGRGVTDTQYF. For the CDR3, the DNA is TGTGCCAGCAGCCAAATAGGGCGGGGGGTCACAGATACGCAGTATTTT.

The CDR3: CASSVGALPSYNEQFF. The CDR3 DNA sequence: TGTGCCAGCAGCGTAGGAGCCTTACCCTCCTACAATGAGCAGTTCTTC. The genes are TRBV9 and TRBJ2-1, with unresolved D. The CDR3 has 16 amino acids. V lost 0 bases to trimming and J lost 0 bases, with 10 bases between them. The germline CDR1 and CDR2 sequences are SGDLS and YYNGEE.

This clone has only one observation. This rearrangement joins TRBV7-9 to TRBJ2-7, with 10 bases lining up with TRBD1. This CDR3 has 15 residues. The J segment lost 6 bases and the V segment lost 5 bases, leaving 10 bases of the junction unmatched. Germline values: CDR1 SEHNR, CDR2 FQNEAQ (reference sequence). For the CDR3, the DNA is TGTGCCAGCAGCCCGACAGGGGGCGCCGGGGGCGAGCAGTACTTC. As protein: CASSPTGGAGGEQYF.

The CDR3 DNA sequence: TGTGCCAGCAGCTTTAGGCAGGCAAATATGAACACTGAAGCTTTCTTT. Its translation is CASSFRQANMNTEAFF. The rearrangement joins TRBV7-9 to TRBJ1-1; D not certain. V was trimmed by 3 bases and J by 0 bases, leaving 14 bases between them. This CDR3 has 16 amino acids. Germline CDR1 reads SEHNR; CDR2 reads FQNEAQ (reference sequence).

This chain uses TRBV7-9 with TRBJ1-6; D may be TRBD1 (6 bases). Trimming shortened V by 8 bases and J by 11 bases, and 19 bases separated the two germline ends. Germline CDR1 and CDR2: SEHNR and FQNEAQ (reference sequence). There are 14 residues in the CDR3. CDR3 DNA: TGTGCCAGCCGGCAGGGCCAGGGGACACCACCCCTCCACTTT. Its translation: CASRQGQGTPPLHF.

The V and J genes are TRBV7-2 and TRBJ1-6; D unresolved. The V end lost 7 bases, the J end lost 6 bases, and 13 bases lay between the germline ends. CDR1 is SGHTA, CDR2 FQGNSA, per germline. The CDR3 contains 14 residues. The CDR3 sequence: CASMGRASNSPLHF. CDR3 nucleotides: TGTGCCAGCATGGGGAGGGCGAGTAATTCACCCCTCCACTTT. The variable domain in full, with the rest retrieved from reference TRBV7-2 and TRBJ1-6, is GAGVSQSPSNKVTEKGKDVELRCDPISGHTALYWYRQSLGQGLEFLIYFQGNSAPDKSGLPSDRFSAERTGGSVSTLTIQRTQQEDSAVYLCASMGRASNSPLHFGNGTRLTVT.

The V and J genes are TRBV3-1 (or the pseudogene TRBV3-2) and TRBJ2-2; 12 bases match TRBD1. The CDR3 runs 17 residues. With 1 base clipped from V and 6 bases from J, the junction kept 6 bases outside the gene matches. The V gene's germline CDR1 is LGHDT and CDR2 YNNKEL (reference sequence). This chain's CDR3 is CASSQVGGTGGSGELFF. DNA for the CDR3: TGTGCCAGCAGCCAAGTAGGGGGGACAGGGGGCTCCGGGGAGCTGTTTTTT.

The chain recombines TRBV6-5 with TRBJ2-5, with 7 bases matching TRBD1. From germline, CDR1 is MNHEY and CDR2 SVGAGI. The CDR3 is 13 amino acids. V trimming: 6 bases; J trimming: 4 bases; junction bases outside the gene matches: 5. Here the CDR3 DNA reads TGTGCCAGCAGAAGGGACAGAAGAGAGACCCAGTACTTC. Protein: CASRRDRRETQYF.

V and J are TRBV6-5 and TRBJ2-5; 8 bases are shared with TRBD1. In germline, CDR1 is MNHEY, CDR2 SVGAGI. The CDR3 extends over 15 amino acids. V lost 2 bases and J lost 3; bases outside the gene matches: 5. CDR3 protein: CASSYGADREETQYF. The DNA of the CDR3 is TGTGCCAGCAGTTACGGGGCGGACAGGGAAGAGACCCAGTACTTC.